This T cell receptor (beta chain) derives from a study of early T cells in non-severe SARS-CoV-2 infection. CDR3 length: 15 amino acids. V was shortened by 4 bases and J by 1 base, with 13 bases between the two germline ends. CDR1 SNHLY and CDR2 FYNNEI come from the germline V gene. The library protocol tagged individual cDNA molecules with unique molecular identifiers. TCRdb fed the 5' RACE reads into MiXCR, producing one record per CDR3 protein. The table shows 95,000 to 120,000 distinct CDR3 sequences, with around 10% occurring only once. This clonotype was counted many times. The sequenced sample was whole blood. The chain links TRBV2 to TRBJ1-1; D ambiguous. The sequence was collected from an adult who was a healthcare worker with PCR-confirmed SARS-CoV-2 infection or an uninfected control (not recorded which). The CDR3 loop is CASSGPEKGNTEAFF. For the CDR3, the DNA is TGTGCCAGCAGTGGACCCGAGAAGGGGAACACTGAAGCTTTCTTT. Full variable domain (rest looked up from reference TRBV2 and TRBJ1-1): EPEVTQTPSHQVTQMGQEVILRCVPISNHLYFYWYRQILGQKVEFLVSFYNNEISEKSEIFDDQFSVERPDGSNFTLKIRSTKLEDSAMYFCASSGPEKGNTEAFFGQGTRLTVV.